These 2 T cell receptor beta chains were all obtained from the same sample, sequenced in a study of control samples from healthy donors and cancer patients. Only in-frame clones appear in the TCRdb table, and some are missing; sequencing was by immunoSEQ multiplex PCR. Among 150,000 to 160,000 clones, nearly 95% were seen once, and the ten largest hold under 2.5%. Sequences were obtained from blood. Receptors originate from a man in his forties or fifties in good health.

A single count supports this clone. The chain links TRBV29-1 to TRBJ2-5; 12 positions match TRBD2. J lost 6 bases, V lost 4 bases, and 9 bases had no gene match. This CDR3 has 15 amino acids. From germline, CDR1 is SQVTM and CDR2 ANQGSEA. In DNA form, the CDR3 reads TGCAGCGTTGGGATTGGACTAGCGGGATTAAAGACCCAGTACTTC. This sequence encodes CSVGIGLAGLKTQYF.

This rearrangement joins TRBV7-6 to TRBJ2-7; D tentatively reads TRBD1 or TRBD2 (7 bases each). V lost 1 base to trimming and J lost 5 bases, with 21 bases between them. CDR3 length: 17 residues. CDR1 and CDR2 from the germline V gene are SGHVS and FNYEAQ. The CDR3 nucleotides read TGTGCCAGCAGCTTAGACCTAGGGGGCGGGAGTATCCACGAGCAGTACTTC. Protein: CASSLDLGGGSIHEQYF.